This TCR beta chain emerged from a study of T cell responses to AZD1222 COVID-19 vaccine. Study results and limitations: Reportedly, close to half of spike-specific TCRs are directed against unmutated variant regions.

On this clone: Its target is not known.

Assay used: immunoSEQ multiplex PCR; TCRdb lists only in-frame clones, some missing. The sample yields 110,000 to 150,000 clones, around 90% seen once. This CDR3 comprises 17 residues. Germline CDR1 reads LNHDA; CDR2 reads SQIVND (reference sequence). With 6 bases clipped from V and 0 bases from J, the junction kept 8 bases outside the gene matches. V and J are TRBV19 and TRBJ2-1; 10 bases are a match to TRBD2. The sample was peripheral blood, taken on day 0 of AZD1222 vaccination. The receptor comes from an adult in good health. This chain's CDR3 is CASRPTSGFSSYNEQFF. For the CDR3, the DNA is TGTGCCAGTAGGCCGACTAGCGGGTTCAGCTCCTACAATGAGCAGTTCTTC.